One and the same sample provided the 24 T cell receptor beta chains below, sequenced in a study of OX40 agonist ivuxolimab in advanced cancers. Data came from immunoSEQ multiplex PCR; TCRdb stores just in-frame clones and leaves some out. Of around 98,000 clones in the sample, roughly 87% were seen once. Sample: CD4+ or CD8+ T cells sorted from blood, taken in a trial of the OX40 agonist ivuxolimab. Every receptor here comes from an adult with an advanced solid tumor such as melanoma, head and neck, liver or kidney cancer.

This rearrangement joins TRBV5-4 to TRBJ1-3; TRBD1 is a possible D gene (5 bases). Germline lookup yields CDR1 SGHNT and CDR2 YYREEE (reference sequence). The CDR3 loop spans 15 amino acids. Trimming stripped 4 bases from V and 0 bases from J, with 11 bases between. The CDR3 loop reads CASSHGGDSGNTIYF. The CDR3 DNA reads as TGTGCCAGCAGCCACGGAGGGGACTCTGGAAACACCATATATTTT.

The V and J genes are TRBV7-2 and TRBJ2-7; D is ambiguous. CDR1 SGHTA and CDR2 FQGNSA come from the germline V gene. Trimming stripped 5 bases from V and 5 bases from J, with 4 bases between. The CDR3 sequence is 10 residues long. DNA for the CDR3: TGTGCCAGCAGCCGCGACGAGCAGTACTTC. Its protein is CASSRDEQYF.

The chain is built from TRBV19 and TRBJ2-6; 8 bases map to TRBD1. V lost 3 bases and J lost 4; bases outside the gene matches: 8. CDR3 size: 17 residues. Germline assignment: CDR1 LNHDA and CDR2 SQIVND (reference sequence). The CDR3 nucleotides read TGTGCCAGTAGTATTTGGACAGGGCTTACAGGGGCCAACGTCCTGACTTTC. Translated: CASSIWTGLTGANVLTF.

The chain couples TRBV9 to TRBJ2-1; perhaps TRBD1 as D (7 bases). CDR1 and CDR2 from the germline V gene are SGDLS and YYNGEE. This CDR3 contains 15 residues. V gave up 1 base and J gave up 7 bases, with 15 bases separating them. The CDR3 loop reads CASSVLQGGRNEQFF. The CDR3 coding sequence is TGTGCCAGCAGCGTACTGCAGGGGGGAAGGAATGAGCAGTTCTTC.

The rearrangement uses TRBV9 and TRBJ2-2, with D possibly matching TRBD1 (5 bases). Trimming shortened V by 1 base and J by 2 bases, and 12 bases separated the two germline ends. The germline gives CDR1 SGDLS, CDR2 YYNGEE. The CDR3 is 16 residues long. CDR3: CASSVFSGANTGELFF. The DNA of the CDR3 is TGTGCCAGCAGCGTATTCAGTGGGGCAAACACCGGGGAGCTGTTTTTT.

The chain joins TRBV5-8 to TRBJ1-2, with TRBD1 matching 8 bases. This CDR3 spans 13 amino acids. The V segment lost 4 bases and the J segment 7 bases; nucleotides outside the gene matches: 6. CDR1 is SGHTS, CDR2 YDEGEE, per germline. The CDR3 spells CASSVDRGRGYTF. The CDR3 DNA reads TGTGCCAGCAGCGTCGACAGGGGTCGTGGCTACACCTTC.

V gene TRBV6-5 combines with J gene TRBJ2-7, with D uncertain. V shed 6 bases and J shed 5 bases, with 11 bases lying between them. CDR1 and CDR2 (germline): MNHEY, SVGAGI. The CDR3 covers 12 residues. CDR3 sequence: CASRDPTHEQYF. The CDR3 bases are TGTGCCAGCAGGGACCCGACCCACGAGCAGTACTTC.

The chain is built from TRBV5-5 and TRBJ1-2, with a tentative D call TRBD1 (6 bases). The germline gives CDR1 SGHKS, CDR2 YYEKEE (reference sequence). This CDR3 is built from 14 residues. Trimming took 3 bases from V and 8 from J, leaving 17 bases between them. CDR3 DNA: TGTGCCAGCAGCTCGATTGCCGGGACAAACGGCTACACCTTC. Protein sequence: CASSSIAGTNGYTF.

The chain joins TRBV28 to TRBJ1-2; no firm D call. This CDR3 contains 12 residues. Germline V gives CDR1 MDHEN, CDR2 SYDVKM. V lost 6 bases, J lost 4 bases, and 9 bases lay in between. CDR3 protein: CASSRSGYGYTF. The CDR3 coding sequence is TGTGCCAGCAGCAGGTCTGGCTATGGCTACACCTTC.

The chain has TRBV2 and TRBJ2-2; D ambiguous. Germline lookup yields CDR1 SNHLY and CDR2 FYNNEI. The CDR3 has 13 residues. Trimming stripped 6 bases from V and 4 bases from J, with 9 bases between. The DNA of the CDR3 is TGTGCCAGCAGGCCCCCCGGCACCGGGGAGCTGTTTTTT. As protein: CASRPPGTGELFF.

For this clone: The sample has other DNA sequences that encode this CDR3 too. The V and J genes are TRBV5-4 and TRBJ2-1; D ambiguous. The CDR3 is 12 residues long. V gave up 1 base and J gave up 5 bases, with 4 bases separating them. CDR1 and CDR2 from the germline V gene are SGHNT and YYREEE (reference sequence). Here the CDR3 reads CASSLPDNEQFF. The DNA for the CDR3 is TGTGCCAGCAGCTTGCCAGACAATGAGCAGTTCTTC.

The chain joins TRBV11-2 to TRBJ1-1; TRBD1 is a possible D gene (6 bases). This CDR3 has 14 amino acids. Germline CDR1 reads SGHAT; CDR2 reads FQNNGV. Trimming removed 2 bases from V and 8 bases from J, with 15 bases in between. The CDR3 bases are TGTGCCAGCAGCTTATACCCAGGGGAGACAGAAGCTTTCTTT. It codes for CASSLYPGETEAFF.

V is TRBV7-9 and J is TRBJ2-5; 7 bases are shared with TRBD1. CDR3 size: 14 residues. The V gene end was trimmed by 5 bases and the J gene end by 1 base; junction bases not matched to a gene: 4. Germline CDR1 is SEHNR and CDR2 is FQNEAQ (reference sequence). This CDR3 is CASSLDRAQETQYF. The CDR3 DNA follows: TGTGCCAGCAGCCTAGACAGGGCCCAAGAGACCCAGTACTTC. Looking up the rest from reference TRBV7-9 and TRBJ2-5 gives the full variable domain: DTGVSQNPRHKITKRGQNVTFRCDPISEHNRLYWYRQTLGQGPEFLTYFQNEAQLEKSRLLSDRFSAERPKGSFSTLEIQRTEQGDSAMYLCASSLDRAQETQYFGPGTRLLVL.

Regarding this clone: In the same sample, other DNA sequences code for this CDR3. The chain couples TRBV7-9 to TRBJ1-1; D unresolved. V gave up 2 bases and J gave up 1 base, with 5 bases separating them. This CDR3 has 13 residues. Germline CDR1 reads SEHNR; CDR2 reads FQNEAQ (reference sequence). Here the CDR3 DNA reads TGTGCCAGCAGCTTATCCGAGAACACTGAAGCTTTCTTT. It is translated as CASSLSENTEAFF.

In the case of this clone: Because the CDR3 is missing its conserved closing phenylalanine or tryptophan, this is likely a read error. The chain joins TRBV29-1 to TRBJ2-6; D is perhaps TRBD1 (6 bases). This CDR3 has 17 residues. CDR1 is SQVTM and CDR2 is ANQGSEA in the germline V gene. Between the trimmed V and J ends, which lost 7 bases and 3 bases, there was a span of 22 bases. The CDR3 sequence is CSAVGHPKLVGANVLTS. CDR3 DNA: TGCAGCGCTGTGGGACACCCCAAATTAGTTGGGGCCAACGTCCTGACTTCC.

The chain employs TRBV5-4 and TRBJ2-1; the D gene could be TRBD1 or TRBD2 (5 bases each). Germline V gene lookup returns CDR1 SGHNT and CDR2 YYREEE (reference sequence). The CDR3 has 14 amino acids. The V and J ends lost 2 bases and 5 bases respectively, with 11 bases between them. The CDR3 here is CASSFPGRHNEQFF. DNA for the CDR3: TGTGCCAGCAGCTTCCCGGGACGGCACAATGAGCAGTTCTTC.

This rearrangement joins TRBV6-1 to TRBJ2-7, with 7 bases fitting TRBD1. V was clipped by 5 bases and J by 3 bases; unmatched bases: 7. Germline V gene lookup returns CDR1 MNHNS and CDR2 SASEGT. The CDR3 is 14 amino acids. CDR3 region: CASSQDRDRYEQYF. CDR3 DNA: TGTGCCAGCAGTCAAGACAGGGACCGCTACGAGCAGTACTTC.

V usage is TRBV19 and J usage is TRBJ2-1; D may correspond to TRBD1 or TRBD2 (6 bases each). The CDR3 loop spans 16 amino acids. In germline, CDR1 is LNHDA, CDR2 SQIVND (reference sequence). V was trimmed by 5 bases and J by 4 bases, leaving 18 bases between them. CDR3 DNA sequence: TGTGCCAGTAGTGCGACCCGGAGGGGGTCTTACAATGAGCAGTTCTTC. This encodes CASSATRRGSYNEQFF.

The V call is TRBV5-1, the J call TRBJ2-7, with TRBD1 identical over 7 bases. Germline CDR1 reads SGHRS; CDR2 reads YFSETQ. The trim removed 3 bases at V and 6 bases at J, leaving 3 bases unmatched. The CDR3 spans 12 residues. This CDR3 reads CASSSTGAEQYF. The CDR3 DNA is TGCGCCAGCAGCTCCACAGGGGCCGAGCAGTACTTC.

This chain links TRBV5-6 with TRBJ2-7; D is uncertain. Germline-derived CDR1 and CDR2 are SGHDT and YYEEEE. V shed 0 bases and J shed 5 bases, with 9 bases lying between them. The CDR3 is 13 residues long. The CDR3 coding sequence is TGTGCCAGCAGCTTGGTACGTTTCGACGAGCAGTACTTC. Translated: CASSLVRFDEQYF.

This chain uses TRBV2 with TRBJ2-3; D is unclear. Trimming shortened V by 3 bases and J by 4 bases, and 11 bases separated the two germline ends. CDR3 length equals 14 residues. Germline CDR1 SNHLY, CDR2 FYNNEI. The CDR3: CASSDRTAADTQYF. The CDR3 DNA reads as TGTGCCAGCAGTGATCGTACGGCGGCAGATACGCAGTATTTT.

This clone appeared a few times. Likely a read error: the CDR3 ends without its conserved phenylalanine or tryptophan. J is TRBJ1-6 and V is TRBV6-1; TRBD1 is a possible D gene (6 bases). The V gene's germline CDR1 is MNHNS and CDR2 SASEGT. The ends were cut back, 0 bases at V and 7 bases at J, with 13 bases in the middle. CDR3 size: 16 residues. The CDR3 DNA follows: TGTGCCAGCAGTGAAGCTTGGGGGCTTGGGAATTCACCCCTCCACCTT. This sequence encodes CASSEAWGLGNSPLHL.

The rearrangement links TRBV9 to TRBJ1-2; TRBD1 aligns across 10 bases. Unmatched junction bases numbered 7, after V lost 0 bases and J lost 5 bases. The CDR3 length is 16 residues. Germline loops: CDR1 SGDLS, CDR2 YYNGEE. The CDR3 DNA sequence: TGTGCCAGCAGCGTAGATATGACAGGGGGCGGATATGGCTACACCTTC. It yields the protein CASSVDMTGGGYGYTF.

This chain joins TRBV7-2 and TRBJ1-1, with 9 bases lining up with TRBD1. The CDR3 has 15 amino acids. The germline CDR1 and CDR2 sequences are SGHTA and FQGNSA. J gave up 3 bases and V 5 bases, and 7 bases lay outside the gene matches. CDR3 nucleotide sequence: TGTGCCAGCAGCCCTCAGACAGGGGGGTACACTGAAGCTTTCTTT. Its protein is CASSPQTGGYTEAFF.